These 9 T cell receptor beta chains were sequenced from one sample in a study of cytomegalovirus exposure and HLA in healthy donors. Researchers ran the PCR with 60 Vbeta and 13 Jbeta primers. The protocol was immunoSEQ multiplex PCR, while the TCRdb copy is restricted to in-frame clones and leaves out a portion. The sample includes approximately 130,000 clones, about two thirds of them seen just once. The sequenced sample consisted of PBMCs. Receptors originate from a woman aged 35 to 49 in good health and CMV-seronegative.

J is TRBJ1-2 and V is TRBV6-1, with TRBD1 as a possible D gene (5 bases). Trimming stripped 2 bases from V and 7 bases from J, with 14 bases between. The CDR3 length is 14 residues. Germline V gene sequence: CDR1 MNHNS, CDR2 SASEGT. CDR3 sequence reads: CASSEPRDGSGYTF. The CDR3 bases are TGTGCCAGCAGTGAACCCAGGGACGGGAGTGGCTACACCTTC.

This clone was found a few times. The chain employs TRBV19 and TRBJ1-5; D remains unclear. Germline V gene lookup returns CDR1 LNHDA and CDR2 SQIVND (reference sequence). V was trimmed by 3 bases and J by 7 bases, leaving 10 bases between them. This CDR3 is 13 amino acids long. The CDR3 DNA reads as TGTGCCAGTAGTATTCACGTAGAACAGCCCCAGCATTTT. Translating gives CASSIHVEQPQHF.

The chain recombines TRBV30 with TRBJ1-6; maybe TRBD1 (6 bases). Deletions cut 0 bases from V and 9 bases from J, with 15 bases between. The CDR3 length is 15 residues. Per germline, CDR1 GTSNPN and CDR2 SVGIG (reference sequence). The CDR3 protein is CAWSVGGGPSSPLHF. As DNA, the CDR3 is TGTGCCTGGAGTGTCGGGGGGGGCCCGTCTTCACCCCTCCACTTT.

This rearrangement joins TRBV7-2 to TRBJ1-5; D call uncertain. V was trimmed by 5 bases and J by 4 bases, leaving 9 bases between them. This CDR3 comprises 13 residues. The V gene's germline CDR1 is SGHTA and CDR2 FQGNSA. In DNA, the CDR3 is TGTGCCAGCAGCCCGGACTGGAATCAGCCCCAGCATTTT. Its protein is CASSPDWNQPQHF.

This clone was seen a single time. The V call is TRBV7-3, the J call TRBJ1-1, with D unclear. The CDR3 spans 14 residues. The V and J ends lost 2 bases and 8 bases respectively, with 15 bases between them. The germline CDR1 and CDR2 sequences are SGHTA and FQGTGA. This CDR3 is CASSLRARDSEAFF. For the CDR3, the DNA is TGTGCCAGCAGCTTACGAGCGAGGGATTCCGAAGCTTTCTTT.

This clone ranks as medium-sized. This rearrangement joins TRBV5-6 to TRBJ2-1; 8 positions match TRBD1. V lost 5 bases to trimming and J lost 9 bases; unmatched junction nucleotides: 10. There are 14 residues in the CDR3. CDR1 and CDR2 from the germline V gene are SGHDT and YYEEEE. The DNA of the CDR3 is TGTGCCAGCAGGTGGACAGGGTCTGGGAGTGAGCAGTTCTTC. It is translated as CASRWTGSGSEQFF.

The chain joins TRBV2 to TRBJ2-7, with D perhaps TRBD2 (6 bases). The CDR3 totals 13 residues. From germline, CDR1 is SNHLY and CDR2 FYNNEI. Trimming took off 3 bases at V and 2 bases at J, with 8 bases between the two ends. CDR3 in amino acids: CASSDGGTYEQYF. The CDR3 region has the DNA TGTGCCAGCAGTGACGGAGGGACCTACGAGCAGTACTTC.

This clone has just a few counts. The CDR3 loop reads CASSSGAGTGVMNEQFF. The CDR3 nucleotides read TGTGCCAGCAGCTCTGGGGCCGGGACAGGAGTAATGAATGAGCAGTTCTTC. This chain connects TRBV5-4 to TRBJ2-1; 8 bases agree with TRBD1. The V segment lost 3 bases and the J segment 7 bases; nucleotides outside the gene matches: 15. CDR1 and CDR2 (germline): SGHNT, YYREEE (reference sequence). There are 17 residues in the CDR3. Combining the CDR3 with reference TRBV5-4 and TRBJ2-1 gives the whole variable domain ETGVTQSPTHLIKTRGQQVTLRCSSQSGHNTVSWYQQALGQGPQFIFQYYREEENGRGNFPPRFSGLQFPNYSSELNVNALELDDSALYLCASSSGAGTGVMNEQFFGPGTRLTVL.

The V and J genes are TRBV5-1 and TRBJ1-1; 7 bases match TRBD1. V lost 2 bases to trimming and J lost 4 bases; unmatched junction nucleotides: 8. This CDR3 contains 15 residues. Germline V gene data show CDR1 as SGHRS and CDR2 as YFSETQ. The CDR3 spells CASSFKAGGSTEAFF. The CDR3, as DNA: TGCGCCAGCAGCTTTAAGGCAGGGGGGAGCACTGAAGCTTTCTTT.